This note documents a single TCR beta chain sequence. Antigen: not known. These data belong to a study of OX40 agonist ivuxolimab in advanced cancers. Turning to the study itself: Melanoma, hepatocellular carcinoma, head and neck or renal cell cancer occurred in dose-escalation patients. Study-wide results and caveats: At 0.1-3.0 mg/kg, partial responders had clonal expansion among the lowest observed. At doses 0.1 to 3.0 mg/kg, CD4+ and CD8+ clones expanded. The study found that CD8+ T cells averaged more expanded clones than CD4+.

Repertoires were generated with immunoSEQ multiplex PCR, while TCRdb's copy carries only in-frame clones and drops some. The data contain tens of thousands of clones, approximately 89% of them singletons. V lost 7 bases, J lost 4 bases, and 6 bases stayed unmatched. The CDR3 is 15 amino acids. Germline loops: CDR1 MGHDK, CDR2 SYGVNS. The V and J genes are TRBV25-1 and TRBJ2-2; 10 bases line up with TRBD1. This sequence originates from an adult with an advanced solid tumor such as melanoma, head and neck, liver or kidney cancer. The sample was CD4+ or CD8+ T cells sorted from blood, taken in a trial of the OX40 agonist ivuxolimab. CDR3: CASTHRTGGTGELFF. In DNA form, the CDR3 reads TGTGCCAGCACTCACAGGACAGGGGGCACCGGGGAGCTGTTTTTT.